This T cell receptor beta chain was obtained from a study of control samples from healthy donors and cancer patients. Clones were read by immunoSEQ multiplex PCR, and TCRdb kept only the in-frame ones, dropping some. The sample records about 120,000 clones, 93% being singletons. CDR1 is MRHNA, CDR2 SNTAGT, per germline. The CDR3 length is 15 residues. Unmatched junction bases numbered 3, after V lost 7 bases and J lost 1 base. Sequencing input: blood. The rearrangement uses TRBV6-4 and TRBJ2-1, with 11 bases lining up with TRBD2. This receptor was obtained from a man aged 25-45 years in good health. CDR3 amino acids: CASTRLAGSYNEQFF. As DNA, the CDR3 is TGTGCCAGCACCCGACTAGCGGGGTCCTACAATGAGCAGTTCTTC.